Each of the 17 T cell receptor beta chains below was sequenced from the same sample in a study of identifying expanded T cells in peripheral blood. Here immunoSEQ multiplex PCR was the method, and the copy in TCRdb shows in-frame clones only, minus some. This table holds tens of thousands of clones, around 90% found once. Material for sequencing was blood. The receptors were sampled from a person aged 18 to 70 in good health.

This chain links TRBV6-1 with TRBJ1-1, with 7 bases matching TRBD1. Germline-derived CDR1 and CDR2 are MNHNS and SASEGT. The CDR3 has 12 amino acids. Trimming cost V 5 bases and J 7 bases; bases outside gene matches: 4. This CDR3 reads CASSSTGLEAFF. CDR3 coding DNA: TGTGCCAGCAGTTCGACAGGGCTTGAAGCTTTCTTT.

The chain has TRBV19 and TRBJ2-1, with 12 bases matching TRBD2. Trimming cost V 4 bases and J 7 bases; bases outside gene matches: 11. The CDR3 is 17 residues long. Germline V lookup: CDR1 LNHDA, CDR2 SQIVND (reference sequence). The CDR3 loop is CASSKLASGRARNEQFF. The CDR3, as DNA: TGTGCCAGTAGTAAGTTGGCTAGCGGGAGGGCCAGGAATGAGCAGTTCTTC.

V and J are TRBV27 and TRBJ2-3; the D is unclear. Germline CDR1 MNHEY, CDR2 SMNVEV (reference sequence). Deletions cut 5 bases from V and 0 bases from J, with 9 bases between. The CDR3 runs to 14 residues. In DNA form, the CDR3 reads TGTGCCAGCAGTCTGACACAGAGCACAGATACGCAGTATTTT. Translated, it gives CASSLTQSTDTQYF.

This chain joins TRBV5-6 and TRBJ2-1; TRBD2 matches 12 bases. V trimming: 4 bases; J trimming: 4 bases; junction bases outside the gene matches: 9. The CDR3 spans 17 residues. Germline values: CDR1 SGHDT, CDR2 YYEEEE. CDR3 DNA sequence: TGTGCCAGCAGCCCGCGGACTAGCGGGAATTTTTACAATGAGCAGTTCTTC. Amino acids: CASSPRTSGNFYNEQFF.

CDR3 protein: CASSLGPGERPFF. The CDR3 bases are TGTGCCAGCTCCCTTGGCCCGGGCGAGCGGCCGTTCTTC. The rearrangement uses TRBV18 and TRBJ2-1, with D perhaps matching TRBD2 (5 bases). Germline CDR1 reads KGHSH; CDR2 reads LQKENI. The CDR3 spans 13 residues. Trimming stripped 6 bases from V and 15 bases from J, with 21 bases between.

The genes are TRBV6-5 and TRBJ2-3; D uncertain. Germline V gene data show CDR1 as MNHEY and CDR2 as SVGAGI. V lost 7 bases, J lost 4 bases, and 9 bases lay in between. The CDR3 consists of 12 residues. Here the CDR3 reads CASKDPADTQYF. CDR3 in DNA: TGTGCCAGCAAAGACCCTGCAGATACGCAGTATTTT.

The rearrangement links TRBV18 to TRBJ1-5; D may be TRBD1 (6 bases). The CDR3 is 15 amino acids. V was cut by 0 bases and J by 10 bases, with 16 bases left in between. CDR1 and CDR2 from the germline V gene are KGHSH and LQKENI. The CDR3: CASSPPGGRDAPQHF. CDR3 in DNA: TGTGCCAGCTCACCACCGGGGGGCCGGGATGCTCCCCAGCATTTT.

The chain has TRBV7-6 and TRBJ2-3; D tentatively reads TRBD1 or TRBD2 (5 bases each). Germline V gene data show CDR1 as SGHVS and CDR2 as FNYEAQ. This CDR3 spans 15 amino acids. Trimming left V 4 bases short and J 0 bases short, with 11 bases between. This CDR3 reads CASSSGPGSTDTQYF. The CDR3, as DNA: TGTGCCAGCAGCTCGGGGCCAGGGAGCACAGATACGCAGTATTTT.

The genes are TRBV19 and TRBJ1-2; 8 nucleotides align to TRBD1. The CDR3 is 13 residues long. V lost 5 bases, J lost 7 bases, and 6 bases stayed unmatched. CDR1 is LNHDA and CDR2 is SQIVND in the germline V gene (reference sequence). Written as DNA, the CDR3 is TGTGCCAGTAGTCCGCGGACAGGGCTTGGCTACACCTTC. This codes for CASSPRTGLGYTF.

The V gene is TRBV18, the J gene TRBJ1-1, with TRBD1 matching 8 bases. CDR1 is KGHSH and CDR2 is LQKENI in the germline V gene. V lost 8 bases, J lost 2 bases, and 4 bases stayed unmatched. The CDR3 loop spans 13 amino acids. This chain's CDR3 is CASHGQGNTEAFF. The DNA for the CDR3 is TGTGCCAGCCACGGACAGGGCAACACTGAAGCTTTCTTT. The full variable domain, rest sourced from reference TRBV18 and TRBJ1-1, is NAGVMQNPRHLVRRRGQEARLRCSPMKGHSHVYWYRQLPEEGLKFMVYLQKENIIDESGMPKERFSAEFPKEGPSILRIQQVVRGDSAAYFCASHGQGNTEAFFGQGTRLTVV.

The V call is TRBV27, the J call TRBJ1-2; D is ambiguous. The ends were cut back, 3 bases at V and 5 bases at J, with 13 bases in the middle. Germline V gene data show CDR1 as MNHEY and CDR2 as SMNVEV (reference sequence). CDR3 length: 14 residues. The DNA for the CDR3 is TGTGCCAGCAGTTTTGACATCATGGGGTATGGCTACACCTTC. Translating it yields CASSFDIMGYGYTF.

The V and J genes are TRBV4-1 and TRBJ1-5; tentatively, D is TRBD1 (5 bases). The length of the CDR3 is 14 residues. V lost 4 bases to trimming and J lost 7 bases, with 14 bases between them. CDR1 MGHRA and CDR2 YSYEKL come from the germline V gene. This CDR3 is CASSPLGGGQPQHF. The CDR3 region has the DNA TGCGCCAGCAGCCCACTCGGGGGAGGCCAGCCCCAGCATTTT.

This clone was seen once. CDR3 DNA sequence: TGTGCCAGCAGCTTAAGTTGGAACTTCGGGTACGAGCAGTACTTC. Translated, it gives CASSLSWNFGYEQYF. The chain recombines TRBV7-2 with TRBJ2-7; D is ambiguous. This CDR3 has 15 residues. Germline V gives CDR1 SGHTA, CDR2 FQGNSA. V was trimmed by 2 bases and J by 4 bases, leaving 15 bases between them.

The rearrangement links TRBV5-4 to TRBJ1-2; D is unclear. Germline CDR1 SGHNT, CDR2 YYREEE (reference sequence). The CDR3 has 12 residues. Trimming removed 0 bases at V and 8 bases at J, with 8 bases between. The chain's CDR3 is CASSLGGRGYTF. The DNA of the CDR3 is TGTGCCAGCAGCTTGGGGGGTCGGGGCTACACCTTC.

This rearrangement joins TRBV4-1 to TRBJ1-3, with D uncertain. This CDR3 has 15 amino acids. Trimming shortened V by 5 bases and J by 0 bases, and 11 bases separated the two germline ends. Germline loops: CDR1 MGHRA, CDR2 YSYEKL. The CDR3 here is CASSFGRSSGNTIYF. The CDR3, as DNA: TGCGCCAGCAGCTTTGGCAGGAGCTCTGGAAACACCATATATTTT.

The gene calls are TRBV10-3 and TRBJ2-7; D call uncertain. V was cut by 1 base and J by 7 bases, with 8 bases left in between. This CDR3 comprises 12 residues. Germline CDR1 ENHRY, CDR2 SYGVKD. The CDR3 DNA is TGTGCCATCAGTGAGTTAGGTGGAGAGCAGTACTTC. This encodes CAISELGGEQYF.

The chain couples TRBV29-1 to TRBJ2-7; D perhaps matches TRBD2 (5 bases). CDR3 length: 12 amino acids. Germline lookup yields CDR1 SQVTM and CDR2 ANQGSEA. Trimming took off 1 base at V and 5 bases at J, with 9 bases between the two ends. The CDR3 reads CSVEGESDEQYF. The CDR3, as DNA: TGCAGCGTTGAAGGGGAGTCGGACGAGCAGTACTTC.